The next 14 T cell receptor beta chains were all read from a single sample in a study of technical replicates of blood from a handful of donors. Assay used: immunoSEQ multiplex PCR; TCRdb lists only in-frame clones, some missing. The table lists about 100,000 clones, nearly 96% of them singletons. The sequencing sample was made of T cells isolated from PBMCs. The receptors were gathered from a human donor in good health.

The rearrangement joins TRBV2 to TRBJ2-1, with D tentatively TRBD2 (6 bases). Deletions cut 4 bases from V and 3 bases from J, with 10 bases between. This CDR3 contains 14 residues. Germline V gene data show CDR1 as SNHLY and CDR2 as FYNNEI. The CDR3 region has the DNA TGTGCCAGCAGTGGGGCTAGCGTCTACAATGAGCAGTTCTTC. Translation gives CASSGASVYNEQFF.

This chain connects TRBV19 to TRBJ2-7; no firm D call. There are 13 residues in the CDR3. Per the germline V gene, CDR1 is LNHDA and CDR2 is SQIVND (reference sequence). V was trimmed by 5 bases and J by 3 bases, leaving 11 bases between them. This CDR3 is CASSFSRSYEQYF. As DNA, the CDR3 is TGTGCCAGTAGTTTCAGTAGGAGCTACGAGCAGTACTTC.

The gene calls are TRBV27 and TRBJ2-7; 11 nucleotides align to TRBD1. V lost 6 bases to trimming and J lost 0 bases; unmatched junction nucleotides: 4. Germline values: CDR1 MNHEY, CDR2 SMNVEV (reference sequence). This CDR3 is built from 15 residues. The CDR3 DNA sequence: TGTGCCAGCAGGTTCGGGACAGGGGGCTCCTACGAGCAGTACTTC. The encoded protein is CASRFGTGGSYEQYF.

The genes are TRBV6-6 and TRBJ1-5, with 8 bases lining up with TRBD1. The CDR3 has 15 amino acids. The V segment lost 6 bases and the J segment 3 bases; nucleotides outside the gene matches: 7. Germline V gives CDR1 MNHNY, CDR2 SVGAGI (reference sequence). In DNA, the CDR3 is TGTGCCAGCAGCCTGCGACAGGGGACCAATCAGCCCCAGCATTTT. It encodes CASSLRQGTNQPQHF.

The CDR3 is CAWTQNQETQYF. DNA for the CDR3: TGTGCCTGGACCCAGAACCAAGAGACCCAGTACTTC. The chain carries TRBV30 and TRBJ2-5, with unresolved D. The CDR3 is 12 amino acids. Germline V gene sequence: CDR1 GTSNPN, CDR2 SVGIG (reference sequence). Trimming stripped 4 bases from V and 0 bases from J, with 6 bases between.

V is TRBV2 and J is TRBJ1-2; 8 bases line up with TRBD1. Germline lookup yields CDR1 SNHLY and CDR2 FYNNEI. The CDR3 is made up of 14 amino acids. Germline trimming cut 6 bases from V and 5 bases from J; bases unmatched to any gene: 8. The CDR3 loop is CASSRDRTSYGYTF. CDR3 DNA: TGTGCCAGCAGCCGGGACAGGACTTCTTATGGCTACACCTTC.

This clone was picked up one time. The chain links TRBV19 to TRBJ2-7; TRBD1 agrees at 9 bases. The V gene's germline CDR1 is LNHDA and CDR2 SQIVND (reference sequence). This CDR3 comprises 17 residues. The V segment lost 5 bases and the J segment 4 bases; nucleotides outside the gene matches: 15. The DNA for the CDR3 is TGTGCCAGTAGTCTTACCACGTACAGGGGGCAAGGGTACGAGCAGTACTTC. Translation: CASSLTTYRGQGYEQYF. The whole variable domain, filled in from reference TRBV19 and TRBJ2-7, reads DGGITQSPKYLFRKEGQNVTLSCEQNLNHDAMYWYRQDPGQGLRLIYYSQIVNDFQKGDIAEGYSVSREKKESFPLTVTSAQKNPTAFYLCASSLTTYRGQGYEQYFGPGTRLTVT.

V and J are TRBV28 and TRBJ2-7; D is perhaps TRBD1 (6 bases). Per germline, CDR1 MDHEN and CDR2 SYDVKM. The CDR3 sequence is 16 residues long. V was shortened by 6 bases and J by 0 bases, with 18 bases between the two germline ends. The CDR3 DNA reads as TGTGCCAGCAGCCAAACCGTCGACAGGAGCTCCTACGAGCAGTACTTC. This sequence encodes CASSQTVDRSSYEQYF.

The chain uses TRBV7-8 and TRBJ2-7; D is possibly TRBD2 (5 bases). This CDR3 is built from 15 residues. V lost 0 bases and J 2 bases, leaving 11 bases between the germline ends. Germline V lookup: CDR1 SGHVS, CDR2 FQNEAQ. CDR3 nucleotide sequence: TGTGCCAGCAGCTTAGCCCGGGGTTTGGCCTACGAGCAGTACTTC. It specifies CASSLARGLAYEQYF.

The chain carries TRBV5-1 and TRBJ2-7, with D perhaps matching TRBD2 (7 bases). The CDR3 extends over 16 amino acids. V was trimmed by 0 bases and J by 0 bases, leaving 13 bases between them. Per germline, CDR1 SGHRS and CDR2 YFSETQ. The CDR3 nucleotides read TGCGCCAGCAGCTTGGCTGGCGGGGGCCTCTCCTACGAGCAGTACTTC. As protein: CASSLAGGGLSYEQYF.

The CDR3 sequence is CASSPRRHSGNTIYF. The CDR3 nucleotides are TGCGCCAGCAGCCCTCGGAGGCACTCTGGAAACACCATATATTTT. The J gene is TRBJ1-3, the V gene TRBV5-1, with D uncertain. The ends were cut back, 4 bases at V and 0 bases at J, with 11 bases in the middle. Germline V gene data show CDR1 as SGHRS and CDR2 as YFSETQ. The length of the CDR3 is 15 residues.

The chain joins TRBV5-4 to TRBJ2-5; no clear D gene. The V gene lost 0 bases and the J gene lost 0 bases, with 3 bases spanning the gap. CDR1 SGHNT and CDR2 YYREEE come from the germline V gene (reference sequence). The CDR3 covers 13 residues. CDR3 sequence reads: CASSLDYQETQYF. The CDR3 DNA is TGTGCCAGCAGCTTGGACTACCAAGAGACCCAGTACTTC.

The J gene is TRBJ1-1, the V gene TRBV7-9; no definite D call. The CDR3 is made up of 17 amino acids. V shed 4 bases and J shed 2 bases, with 20 bases lying between them. Per germline, CDR1 SEHNR and CDR2 FQNEAQ (reference sequence). CDR3 sequence reads: CASSSPSQTYPNTEAFF. CDR3 DNA sequence: TGTGCCAGCAGCTCTCCCTCTCAGACTTATCCTAACACTGAAGCTTTCTTT.

This chain links TRBV6-5 with TRBJ1-1, with 10 bases matching TRBD1. The CDR3 runs 15 residues. Germline V gives CDR1 MNHEY, CDR2 SVGAGI. J was trimmed by 4 bases and V by 7 bases; bases with no gene match: 9. CDR3: CASTNRDRGLTEAFF. The CDR3 nucleotides are TGTGCCAGCACCAATAGGGACAGGGGCCTCACTGAAGCTTTCTTT.